The 24 T cell receptor beta chains in this list originate from one sample, sequenced in a study of CD8 T cells in ankylosing spondylitis. From the 5' RACE reads, TCRdb called clonotypes with MiXCR, one entry per CDR3 protein. Of hundreds of thousands of distinct CDR3 sequences listed, roughly 8.6% are singletons. Sequencing was performed on blood, either unsorted or a sorted T cell fraction (not recorded which). These receptor sequences come from a male donor with ankylosing spondylitis or in good health (not recorded which).

At least ten counts were recorded for this clonotype. The rearrangement joins TRBV20-1 to TRBJ2-7; 8 nucleotides align to TRBD2. The length of the CDR3 is 15 residues. The germline gives CDR1 DFQATT, CDR2 SNEGSKA (reference sequence). V lost 5 bases to trimming and J lost 0 bases; unmatched junction nucleotides: 9. CDR3 residues: CSAGRVAGNSYEQYF. The CDR3 region has the DNA TGCAGTGCTGGCCGGGTAGCGGGGAACTCCTACGAGCAGTACTTC.

This clonotype has a count of ten or more. The chain combines TRBV5-1 with TRBJ1-1; D is ambiguous. The CDR3 consists of 13 residues. The germline CDR1 and CDR2 sequences are SGHRS and YFSETQ. Trimming took 3 bases from V and 7 from J, leaving 13 bases between them. The CDR3 loop is CASSSDGPSEAFF. The DNA for the CDR3 is TGCGCCAGCAGCTCCGACGGCCCAAGTGAAGCTTTCTTT.

The chain carries TRBV11-3 and TRBJ2-3; 8 bases match TRBD2. The CDR3 covers 17 residues. Trimming at V came to 4 bases and at J to 7 bases, leaving 16 bases not matched to a gene. Looked up from germline, CDR1 is SGHNT and CDR2 is YENEEA. This chain's CDR3 is CASSSRTESGGTNTQYF. Here the CDR3 DNA reads TGTGCCAGCAGCTCCCGGACGGAATCGGGGGGGACCAATACGCAGTATTTT.

This clonotype appeared many times. The chain is built from TRBV5-6 and TRBJ2-1, with 7 bases fitting TRBD2. V lost 5 bases to trimming and J lost 8 bases; unmatched junction nucleotides: 10. The CDR3 is 14 residues long. The germline V gene has CDR1 SGHDT and CDR2 YYEEEE. The CDR3 DNA reads TGTGCCAGCAGTAGAGCGGGGAAAGGGGATGAGCAGTTCTTC. It is translated as CASSRAGKGDEQFF.

This chain uses TRBV20-1 with TRBJ1-1, with a tentative D call TRBD1 (5 bases). Germline V CDR1 and CDR2: DFQATT, SNEGSKA (reference sequence). The CDR3 spans 15 residues. The V gene lost 6 bases and the J gene lost 3 bases, with 20 bases spanning the gap. The CDR3 here is CSATPAQGSYTEAFF. The CDR3 bases are TGCAGTGCAACCCCCGCCCAGGGATCATACACTGAAGCTTTCTTT.

A few counts support this clonotype. CDR3 DNA: TGCAGTGCTAGGGGGCCCCAGGTTGAAGCTTTCTTT. Translating it yields CSARGPQVEAFF. J is TRBJ1-1 and V is TRBV20-1, with a weak D call TRBD1 (5 bases). Germline CDR1 and CDR2: DFQATT and SNEGSKA (reference sequence). This CDR3 contains 12 residues. V dropped 3 bases and J dropped 7 bases, with 12 bases sitting between them.

This clonotype was observed at least ten times. The chain uses TRBV4-2 and TRBJ1-1, with 9 bases matching TRBD1. The length of the CDR3 is 16 residues. Germline V CDR1 and CDR2: LGHNA, YNFKEQ. Losses at the gene ends were 4 bases for V and 5 bases for J; bases not matched to a gene: 11. CDR3 bases: TGTGCCAGCAGCCGCAACACAGGACAGGGGTTGACTGAAGCTTTCTTT. It yields the protein CASSRNTGQGLTEAFF.

This clonotype has ten or more counts. The chain links TRBV7-3 to TRBJ1-1, with 7 bases lining up with TRBD1. The CDR3 totals 15 residues. The germline gives CDR1 SGHTA, CDR2 FQGTGA. The junction had 1 base not matched to a gene; V was cut back by 0 bases and J by 0 bases. The CDR3 region is CASSLTQGVNTEAFF. CDR3 coding DNA: TGTGCCAGCAGCTTAACGCAGGGGGTGAACACTGAAGCTTTCTTT.

This clonotype has just one count. This chain links TRBV20-1 with TRBJ2-1; the D gene could be TRBD1 or TRBD2 (5 bases each). Germline V gene sequence: CDR1 DFQATT, CDR2 SNEGSKA (reference sequence). CDR3 length equals 13 residues. V shed 7 bases and J shed 12 bases, with 22 bases lying between them. The CDR3 protein is CSVPGVSGLGQFF. CDR3 DNA: TGCAGTGTTCCCGGCGTGTCGGGGCTGGGGCAGTTCTTC.

There are many counts of this clonotype. The chain has TRBV3-1 and TRBJ1-3; 7 bases map to TRBD1. The CDR3 runs 15 residues. Germline CDR1 LGHDT, CDR2 YNNKEL (reference sequence). The J segment lost 2 bases and the V segment lost 1 base, leaving 2 bases of the junction unmatched. The CDR3 nucleotides are TGTGCCAGCAGCCAAGGAGACAGGGCTGGAAACACCATATATTTT. Residues: CASSQGDRAGNTIYF. The whole variable domain, remainder taken from reference TRBV3-1 and TRBJ1-3, is DTAVSQTPKYLVTQMGNDKSIKCEQNLGHDTMYWYKQDSKKFLKIMFSYNNKELIINETVPNRFSPKSPDKAHLNLHINSLELGDSAVYFCASSQGDRAGNTIYFGEGSWLTVV.

A few counts support this clonotype. This chain joins TRBV4-3 and TRBJ2-5; D not resolved. The V end lost 0 bases, the J end lost 3 bases, and 11 bases lay between the germline ends. CDR1 LGHNA and CDR2 YSLEER come from the germline V gene. This CDR3 is built from 15 residues. The CDR3 region has the DNA TGCGCCAGCAGCCAAGAGCCCGTGGGGAAAGAGACCCAGTACTTC. Protein product: CASSQEPVGKETQYF.

This clonotype showed up many times. This chain joins TRBV5-1 and TRBJ2-1; 12 nucleotides match TRBD2. V gave up 0 bases and J gave up 7 bases; unmatched junction bases: 8. This CDR3 spans 17 amino acids. Germline V gives CDR1 SGHRS, CDR2 YFSETQ. CDR3 amino acids: CASSLDRGLAGLNEQFF. CDR3 in DNA: TGCGCCAGCAGCTTGGACCGGGGACTAGCGGGCCTTAATGAGCAGTTCTTC.

There are many counts of this clonotype. This chain uses TRBV7-2 with TRBJ2-7; TRBD2 matches 10 bases. Losses at the gene ends were 5 bases for V and 3 bases for J; bases not matched to a gene: 7. The germline V gene encodes CDR1 SGHTA and CDR2 FQGNSA. This CDR3 is built from 15 residues. The CDR3, as DNA: TGTGCCAGCAGCAAAGACTCTAGCGGGAGCTACGAGCAGTACTTC. Its protein product is CASSKDSSGSYEQYF.

The chain recombines TRBV5-1 with TRBJ2-5, with TRBD2 identical over 10 bases. The trim removed 2 bases at V and 3 bases at J, leaving 4 bases unmatched. The CDR3 is 15 amino acids. Germline assignment: CDR1 SGHRS and CDR2 YFSETQ. The CDR3 DNA follows: TGCGCCAGCAGCTTACCCACTAGCGGGGAAGAGACCCAGTACTTC. This encodes CASSLPTSGEETQYF.

This clonotype occurred many times. The V call is TRBV20-1, the J call TRBJ1-2; D remains unclear. Germline CDR1 reads DFQATT; CDR2 reads SNEGSKA (reference sequence). Trimming stripped 1 base from V and 5 bases from J, with 17 bases between. This CDR3 has 15 amino acids. In nucleotides, the CDR3 is TGCAGTGCTAGAGGGGCGCGGGGAGGGCGATATGGCTACACCTTC. Translated: CSARGARGGRYGYTF.

This clonotype was recorded at least ten times. The chain uses TRBV5-5 and TRBJ2-1, with D perhaps TRBD1 (5 bases). CDR1 and CDR2 from the germline V gene are SGHKS and YYEKEE (reference sequence). This CDR3 region has 13 residues. V shed 2 bases and J shed 5 bases, with 8 bases lying between them. The CDR3 DNA follows: TGTGCCAGCAGCTTTTTGACAGACAATGAGCAGTTCTTC. This encodes CASSFLTDNEQFF.

This clonotype was recorded at least ten times. This sequence joins TRBV11-2 and TRBJ2-5; 7 positions match TRBD1. CDR1 and CDR2 from the germline V gene are SGHAT and FQNNGV. The CDR3 contains 18 residues. V lost 0 bases and J lost 0; bases outside the gene matches: 10. The CDR3 coding sequence is TGTGCCAGCAGCTTAGATGGCAGGGGGATTCGGTACCAAGAGACCCAGTACTTC. This encodes CASSLDGRGIRYQETQYF.

The chain combines TRBV29-1 with TRBJ1-1; 7 bases line up with TRBD1. The CDR3 contains 15 residues. The J segment lost 0 bases and the V segment lost 5 bases, leaving 9 bases of the junction unmatched. Per the germline V gene, CDR1 is SQVTM and CDR2 is ANQGSEA. CDR3 nucleotide sequence: TGCAGCGTTCTCCGACAGGGAGGAATGAACACTGAAGCTTTCTTT. It specifies CSVLRQGGMNTEAFF.

This clonotype was seen ten or more times. The rearrangement links TRBV20-1 to TRBJ1-6; D is unresolved. V shed 5 bases and J shed 5 bases, with 13 bases lying between them. Germline V gives CDR1 DFQATT, CDR2 SNEGSKA (reference sequence). The CDR3 is made up of 14 amino acids. CDR3 DNA: TGCAGTGCTGTACATGACCCCAATAATTCACCCCTCCACTTT. This translates into CSAVHDPNNSPLHF.

This clonotype was seen only a few times. The chain links TRBV29-1 to TRBJ1-2; tentatively, D is TRBD1 (5 bases). The CDR3 spans 13 residues. V shed 3 bases and J shed 2 bases, with 10 bases lying between them. The germline gives CDR1 SQVTM, CDR2 ANQGSEA. The CDR3 sequence is CSVDKWGNYGYTF. Written as DNA, the CDR3 is TGCAGCGTTGATAAATGGGGGAACTATGGCTACACCTTC.

There are many counts of this clonotype. The chain recombines TRBV5-1 with TRBJ2-3; 11 nucleotides align to TRBD2. V lost 4 bases to trimming and J lost 4 bases; unmatched junction nucleotides: 11. There are 17 residues in the CDR3. Per germline, CDR1 SGHRS and CDR2 YFSETQ. CDR3 DNA: TGCGCCAGCAGCACGTTTCTAGCGGGAGGTGTTCCAGATACGCAGTATTTT. Residues: CASSTFLAGGVPDTQYF.

A few counts support this clonotype. This sequence joins TRBV27 and TRBJ1-1; D gene uncertain. Germline values: CDR1 MNHEY, CDR2 SMNVEV (reference sequence). This CDR3 has 12 residues. The ends were cut back, 5 bases at V and 2 bases at J, with 6 bases in the middle. The CDR3 nucleotides read TGTGCCAGCAGTACGGGAAACACTGAAGCTTTCTTT. Its protein product is CASSTGNTEAFF.

The CDR3 DNA follows: TGTGCCAGCAGCCCGCCGGGACCCTTGACCGACGAGCAGTACTTC. This sequence encodes CASSPPGPLTDEQYF. V gene TRBV7-9 combines with J gene TRBJ2-7, with D perhaps assigned TRBD1 or TRBD2 (5 bases each). V gave up 5 bases and J gave up 5 bases, with 19 bases separating them. In germline, CDR1 is SEHNR, CDR2 FQNEAQ (reference sequence). CDR3 length: 15 residues.

As to this clonotype: It may be a read error: a sequence one base away is much more abundant. The gene calls are TRBV5-1 and TRBJ2-1; D might be TRBD2 (5 bases). The CDR3 covers 17 residues. Germline CDR1 is SGHRS and CDR2 is YFSETQ. In DNA form, the CDR3 reads TGCGCCAGCGGCTTGGAGGAGCGGCCGCAACCCTACAATGAGCAGTTCTTC. Translation: CASGLEERPQPYNEQFF.